This T cell receptor (beta chain) was captured by sequencing in a study of identical twins (TCRdb year 2016). Looking at the study overall: The study deep-sequenced TCR alpha and beta repertoires from monozygotic twins, unrelated adults of various ages and cord blood to test whether fetal clonotypes persist. Replicate twin experiments were performed at different times using different library preparation protocols to rule out contamination.

On the study overall, not on this receptor specifically: Zero-insertion analyses could be partly confounded by invariant T cells such as MAIT and iNKT, though diverse VJ usage argued against such confounding for most clonotypes. In beta out-of-frame sequences, excess twin sharing was weaker, because having fewer shared sequences lowered the signal-to-noise ratio. Compared with coincidental sharing between unrelated individuals, out-of-frame TCR alpha sequences shared between twins had an excess of sequences with low generation probability. Because the same donors could not be followed over many years, the conclusions depended on cross-sectional statistical analysis. Fewer insertions were carried by abundant cord blood beta clonotypes; a weaker similar trend was observed in young adult naive repertoires, while no such trend was observed in memory repertoires. Out-of-frame TCR alpha sharing in monozygotic twins was systematically underestimated by recombination models, whereas sharing between unrelated individuals was in agreement with the recombination models.

Only healthy Caucasian donors were included. Three pairs of female monozygotic twins, all aged about 18 to 30 years, made up the twin cohort. Positive isolation kits from Invitrogen were used to isolate the CD4+ and CD8+ T cell populations. The CDR3 has 14 amino acids, counting the end cysteine and phenylalanine. Here the CDR3 DNA is all that survives: 42 bases in frame from base 1. V was cut back by 3 bases and J by 6 bases, leaving a gap of 12 bases between them. The table lists this clonotype with a few counts. Its antigen remains unidentified. No base-level quality is on record; no much larger clone is a single base apart. The protocol used for the library was 5' RACE. The run used an Illumina HiSeq 2000. Template switching added a universal primer binding site, and the final cDNA carried a unique molecular identifier that allowed TCR cDNA molecules to be counted accurately. Specific primers in the conserved constant-segment region were used to synthesize first-strand cDNA for TCR alpha and beta chains. To control for contamination, every cDNA library carried two barcodes: a SMART-Mk sample barcode plus Illumina barcodes. TruSeq adapter sequences and Illumina sample barcodes were added in two successive PCR steps. The TCR alpha and beta cDNA libraries were sequenced on the Illumina HiSeq platform using custom primers. The original pipeline was this. Unique molecular identifiers were extracted from raw reads with MiGEC, and CDR3 positions were determined with MiXCR. Recombination models were inferred per individual with the repgenHMM and IGoR tools using an EM algorithm. The tcR package in R was used for shared clonotype analysis, with sharing normalized by the product of cloneset sizes. Out-of-frame nonproductive sequences were analyzed to study raw recombination free of thymic and clonal selection effects. In-frame beta chains were kept once TCRdb had trimmed the public reads at Q25 with fastp and called clones with MiXCR. Entries that share a CDR3 protein sequence are merged under the most common genes and DNA. The V and J calls come from TCRdb's annotation, not from the publication. The table for this sample lists over 500,000 distinct CDR3 sequences; 22% of them were counted only once. The top ten clonotypes cover roughly 0.9% of the sample.

These sequences were also reported in another study, on T cells expressing NK-cell markers. As noted in the second study: Three sorted T-cell subsets (CD3+CD56+NKG2C+, CD3+CD56+NKG2C- and CD3+CD56-NKG2C+) from fewer than 10 donors had their TCR beta-chain repertoires profiled. Of the eight sequenced donors, seven were found to be HCMV-seropositive and one was found to be HCMV-seronegative. To restrict sorting to alphabetaTCR-expressing T cells, an anti-gammadeltaTCR antibody was added in several experiments. In five to seven donors, the dominant CD3+CD56+NKG2C+ clonotypes were among the top 10 CD8+ clonotypes and accounted for about 1.0-7.5% of CD8+ T cells. Those dominant clonotypes were again the most abundant among CD3+CD56-NKG2C+ cells in a handful of donors, at roughly 25-65%. Whether the expanded NKG2C-expressing T cell clones were specific for HCMV antigens remained unclear. All eight donors whose samples were sequenced were randomly selected healthy volunteers, three of them men and five women. HCMV-specific IgG was detected in serum with a commercial ELISA kit to determine HCMV serostatus. MIGEC was used to demultiplex reads and group reads by UMI, and MiTCR was used to assemble and quantify clonotypes. To remove erroneous sequences, TCR cDNA sequences were retained only when supported by two or more reads. The tcR package was used for downstream repertoire analysis, with clonotypes matched between fractions based on CDR3 nucleotide sequence plus V segment. Antigen specificity was annotated against VDJdb with VDJmatch, allowing one amino acid substitution in CDR3.

Input material: CD4+ T cells sorted from blood. This sequence was found in a young woman in good health. The V gene is TRBV12-3 or TRBV12-4 and the J gene is TRBJ2-4; the D gene is perhaps TRBD1, from 5 matching bases. The CDR3 reads CASSLRQGLNIQYF. The sequence in DNA is TGTGCCAGCAGTTTGAGGCAGGGATTAAACATTCAGTACTTC.